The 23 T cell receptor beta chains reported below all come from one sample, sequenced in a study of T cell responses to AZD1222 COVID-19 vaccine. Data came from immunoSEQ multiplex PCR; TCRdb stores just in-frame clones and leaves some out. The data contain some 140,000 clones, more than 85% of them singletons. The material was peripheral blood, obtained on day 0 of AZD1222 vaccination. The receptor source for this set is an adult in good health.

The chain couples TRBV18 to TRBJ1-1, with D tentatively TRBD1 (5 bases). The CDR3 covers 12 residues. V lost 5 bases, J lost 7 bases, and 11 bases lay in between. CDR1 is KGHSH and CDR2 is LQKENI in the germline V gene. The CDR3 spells CASSSDRYEAFF. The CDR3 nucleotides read TGTGCCAGCTCATCTGACAGATATGAAGCTTTCTTT.

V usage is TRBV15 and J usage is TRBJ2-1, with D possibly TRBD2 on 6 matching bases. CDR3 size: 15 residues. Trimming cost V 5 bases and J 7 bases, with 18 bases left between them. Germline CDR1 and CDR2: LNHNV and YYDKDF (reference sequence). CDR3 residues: CATSRWMGGGNEQFF. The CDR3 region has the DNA TGTGCCACCAGCCGATGGATGGGAGGCGGGAATGAGCAGTTCTTC.

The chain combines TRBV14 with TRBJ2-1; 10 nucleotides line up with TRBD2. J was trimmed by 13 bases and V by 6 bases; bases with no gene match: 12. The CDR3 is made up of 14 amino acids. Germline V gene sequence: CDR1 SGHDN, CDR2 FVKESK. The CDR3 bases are TGTGCCAGCAGTCGTCTAGCGGGAGTACTAAAACAGTTCTTC. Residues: CASSRLAGVLKQFF.

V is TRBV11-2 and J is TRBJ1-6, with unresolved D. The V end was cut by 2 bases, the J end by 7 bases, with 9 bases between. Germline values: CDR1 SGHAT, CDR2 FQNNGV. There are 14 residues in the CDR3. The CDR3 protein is CASSLLRRNSPLHF. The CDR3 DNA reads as TGTGCCAGCAGCTTACTAAGGAGAAATTCACCCCTCCACTTT. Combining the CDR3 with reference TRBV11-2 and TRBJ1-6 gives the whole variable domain EAGVAQSPRYKIIEKRQSVAFWCNPISGHATLYWYQQILGQGPKLLIQFQNNGVVDDSQLPKDRFSAERLKGVDSTLKIQPAKLEDSAVYLCASSLLRRNSPLHFGNGTRLTVT.

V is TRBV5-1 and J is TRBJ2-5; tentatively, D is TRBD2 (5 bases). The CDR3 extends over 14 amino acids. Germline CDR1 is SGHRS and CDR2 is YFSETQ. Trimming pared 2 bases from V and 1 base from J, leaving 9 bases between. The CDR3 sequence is CASSLNRGQETQYF. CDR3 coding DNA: TGCGCCAGCAGCTTAAACCGGGGCCAAGAGACCCAGTACTTC.

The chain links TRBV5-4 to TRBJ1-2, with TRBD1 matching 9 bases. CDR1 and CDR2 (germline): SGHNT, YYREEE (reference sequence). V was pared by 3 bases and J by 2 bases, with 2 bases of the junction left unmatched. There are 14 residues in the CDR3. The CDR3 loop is CASSWGTGNYGYTF. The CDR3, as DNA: TGTGCCAGCAGCTGGGGGACAGGGAACTATGGCTACACCTTC.

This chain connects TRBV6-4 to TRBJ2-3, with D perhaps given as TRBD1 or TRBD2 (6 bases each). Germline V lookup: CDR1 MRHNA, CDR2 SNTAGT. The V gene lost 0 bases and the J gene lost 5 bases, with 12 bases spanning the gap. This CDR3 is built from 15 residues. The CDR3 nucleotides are TGTGCCAGCAGTGACTCGGCCGAGGGGGGAGATACGCAGTATTTT. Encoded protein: CASSDSAEGGDTQYF.

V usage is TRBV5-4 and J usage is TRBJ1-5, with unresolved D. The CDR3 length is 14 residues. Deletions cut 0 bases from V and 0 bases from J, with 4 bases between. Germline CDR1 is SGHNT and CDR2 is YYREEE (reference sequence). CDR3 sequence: CASSLEGSNQPQHF. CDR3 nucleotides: TGTGCCAGCAGCTTGGAAGGTAGCAATCAGCCCCAGCATTTT. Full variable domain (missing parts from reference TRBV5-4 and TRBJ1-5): ETGVTQSPTHLIKTRGQQVTLRCSSQSGHNTVSWYQQALGQGPQFIFQYYREEENGRGNFPPRFSGLQFPNYSSELNVNALELDDSALYLCASSLEGSNQPQHFGDGTRLSIL.

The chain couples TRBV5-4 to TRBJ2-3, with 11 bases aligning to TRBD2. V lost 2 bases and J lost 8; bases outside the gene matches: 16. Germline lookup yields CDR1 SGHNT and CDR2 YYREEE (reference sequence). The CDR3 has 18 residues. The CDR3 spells CASSFTSGGAKWVVTQYF. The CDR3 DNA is TGTGCCAGCAGCTTCACTAGCGGGGGCGCCAAATGGGTTGTTACGCAGTATTTT.

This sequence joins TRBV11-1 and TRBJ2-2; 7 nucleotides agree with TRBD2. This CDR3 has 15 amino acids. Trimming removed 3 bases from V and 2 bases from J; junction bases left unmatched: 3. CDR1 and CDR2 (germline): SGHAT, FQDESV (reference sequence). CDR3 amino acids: CASSFRLANTGELFF. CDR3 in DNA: TGTGCCAGCAGCTTCCGACTAGCTAACACCGGGGAGCTGTTTTTT.

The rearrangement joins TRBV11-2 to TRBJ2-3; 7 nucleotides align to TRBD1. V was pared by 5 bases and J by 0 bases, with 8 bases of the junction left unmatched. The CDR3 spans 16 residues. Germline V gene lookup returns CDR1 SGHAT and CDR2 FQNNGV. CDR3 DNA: TGTGCCAGCAGCAGTACAGGGGAAACTAGCACAGATACGCAGTATTTT. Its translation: CASSSTGETSTDTQYF. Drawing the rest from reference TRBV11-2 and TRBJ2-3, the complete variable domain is EAGVAQSPRYKIIEKRQSVAFWCNPISGHATLYWYQQILGQGPKLLIQFQNNGVVDDSQLPKDRFSAERLKGVDSTLKIQPAKLEDSAVYLCASSSTGETSTDTQYFGPGTRLTVL.

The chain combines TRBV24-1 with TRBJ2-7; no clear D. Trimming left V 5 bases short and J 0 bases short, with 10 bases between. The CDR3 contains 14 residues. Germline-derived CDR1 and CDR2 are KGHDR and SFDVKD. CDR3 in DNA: TGTGCCACCAGTGCCTACTTATACTCCTACGAGCAGTACTTC. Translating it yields CATSAYLYSYEQYF.

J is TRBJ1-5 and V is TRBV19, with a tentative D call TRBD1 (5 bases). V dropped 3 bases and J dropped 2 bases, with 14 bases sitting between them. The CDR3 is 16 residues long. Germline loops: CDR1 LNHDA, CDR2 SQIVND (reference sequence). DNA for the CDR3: TGTGCCAGTAGTATTTTCGGAGGGGAGGGCAATCAGCCCCAGCATTTT. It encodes CASSIFGGEGNQPQHF.

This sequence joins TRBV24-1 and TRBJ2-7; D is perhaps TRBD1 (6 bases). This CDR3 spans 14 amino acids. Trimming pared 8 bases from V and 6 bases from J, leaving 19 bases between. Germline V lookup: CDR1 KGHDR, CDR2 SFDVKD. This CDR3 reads CATTFGPGHLEQYF. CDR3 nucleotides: TGTGCCACCACATTCGGCCCGGGACACCTCGAGCAGTACTTC.

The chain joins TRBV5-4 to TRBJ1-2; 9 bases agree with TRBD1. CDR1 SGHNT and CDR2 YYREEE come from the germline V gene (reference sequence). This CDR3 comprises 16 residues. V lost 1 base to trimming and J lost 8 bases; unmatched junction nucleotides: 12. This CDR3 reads CASSLPGQGIGEGYTF. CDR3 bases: TGTGCCAGCAGCTTGCCGGGACAGGGAATAGGCGAGGGCTACACCTTC.

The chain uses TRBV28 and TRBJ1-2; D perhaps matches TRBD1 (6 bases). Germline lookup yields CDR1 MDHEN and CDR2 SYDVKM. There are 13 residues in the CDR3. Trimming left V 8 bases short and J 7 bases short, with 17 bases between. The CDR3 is CASLKGGFSGYTF. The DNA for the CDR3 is TGTGCCAGCCTCAAAGGGGGGTTCAGTGGCTACACCTTC.

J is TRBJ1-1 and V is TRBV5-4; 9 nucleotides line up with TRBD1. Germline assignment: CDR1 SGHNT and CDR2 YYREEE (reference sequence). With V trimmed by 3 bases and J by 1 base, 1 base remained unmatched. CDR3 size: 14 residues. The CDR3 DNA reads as TGTGCCAGCAGCTGGGGACAGGGGAACACTGAAGCTTTCTTT. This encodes CASSWGQGNTEAFF.

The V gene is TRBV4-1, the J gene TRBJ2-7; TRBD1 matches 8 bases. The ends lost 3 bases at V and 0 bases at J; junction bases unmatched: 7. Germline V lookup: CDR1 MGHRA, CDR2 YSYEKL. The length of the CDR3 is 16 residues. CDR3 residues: CASSQTTGGYSYEQYF. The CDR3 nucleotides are TGCGCCAGCAGCCAGACTACAGGGGGGTACTCCTACGAGCAGTACTTC.

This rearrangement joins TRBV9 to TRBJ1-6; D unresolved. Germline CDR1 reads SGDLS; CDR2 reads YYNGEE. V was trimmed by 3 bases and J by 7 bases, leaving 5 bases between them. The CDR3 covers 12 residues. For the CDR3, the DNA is TGTGCCAGCAGCGCCAGGAATTCACCCCTCCACTTT. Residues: CASSARNSPLHF.

The CDR3 loop is CASSQGSSGMGYEQYF. The CDR3 nucleotides are TGTGCCAGCAGCCAAGGGTCTAGCGGGATGGGGTACGAGCAGTACTTC. The chain links TRBV3-1 (or the pseudogene TRBV3-2) to TRBJ2-7, with 9 bases aligning to TRBD2. After removal of 1 base from V and 4 bases from J, the junction contained 8 bases not matched to a gene. CDR1 is LGHDT and CDR2 is YNNKEL in the germline V gene (reference sequence). This CDR3 comprises 16 residues.

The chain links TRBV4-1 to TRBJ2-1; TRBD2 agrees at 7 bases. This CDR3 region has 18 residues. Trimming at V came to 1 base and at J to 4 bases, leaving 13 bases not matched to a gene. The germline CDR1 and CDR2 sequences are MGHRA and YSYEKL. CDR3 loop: CASSQGFWEGRGYNEQFF. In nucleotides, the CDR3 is TGCGCCAGCAGCCAAGGTTTCTGGGAGGGCCGCGGATACAATGAGCAGTTCTTC.

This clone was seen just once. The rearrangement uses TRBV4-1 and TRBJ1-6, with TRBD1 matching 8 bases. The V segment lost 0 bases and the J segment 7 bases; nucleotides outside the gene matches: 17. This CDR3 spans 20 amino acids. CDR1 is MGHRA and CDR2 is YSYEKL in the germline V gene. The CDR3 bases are TGCGCCAGCAGCCAAGATCTCTGGAGTAAGACAGGGGTTGGGAATTCACCCCTCCACTTT. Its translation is CASSQDLWSKTGVGNSPLHF.

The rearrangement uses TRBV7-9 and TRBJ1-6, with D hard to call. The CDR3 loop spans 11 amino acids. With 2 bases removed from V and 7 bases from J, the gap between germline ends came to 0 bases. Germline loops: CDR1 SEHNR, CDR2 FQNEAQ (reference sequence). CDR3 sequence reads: CASSLNSPLHF. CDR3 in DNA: TGTGCCAGCAGCTTAAATTCACCCCTCCACTTT.